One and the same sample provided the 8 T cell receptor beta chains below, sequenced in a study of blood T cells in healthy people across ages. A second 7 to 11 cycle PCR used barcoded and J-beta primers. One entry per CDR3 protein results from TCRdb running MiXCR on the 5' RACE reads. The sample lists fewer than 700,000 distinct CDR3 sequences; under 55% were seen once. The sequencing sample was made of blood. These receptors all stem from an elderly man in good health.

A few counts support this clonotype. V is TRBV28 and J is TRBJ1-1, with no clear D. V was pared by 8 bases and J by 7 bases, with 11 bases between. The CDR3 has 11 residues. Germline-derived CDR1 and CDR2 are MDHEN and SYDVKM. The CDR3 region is CASGNYYEAFF. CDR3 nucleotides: TGTGCCAGCGGAAACTATTATGAAGCTTTCTTT.

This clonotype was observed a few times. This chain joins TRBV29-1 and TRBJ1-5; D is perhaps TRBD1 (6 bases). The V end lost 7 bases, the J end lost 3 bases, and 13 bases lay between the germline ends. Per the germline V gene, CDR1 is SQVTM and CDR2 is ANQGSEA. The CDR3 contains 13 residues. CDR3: CSAQQGNNQPQHF. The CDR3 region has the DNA TGCAGCGCCCAACAGGGAAACAATCAGCCCCAGCATTTT.

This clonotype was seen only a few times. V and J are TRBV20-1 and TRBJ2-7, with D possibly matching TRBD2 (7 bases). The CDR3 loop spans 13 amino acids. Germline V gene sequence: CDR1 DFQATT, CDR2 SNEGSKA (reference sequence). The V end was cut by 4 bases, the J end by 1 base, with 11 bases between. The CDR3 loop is CSATRGASYEQYF. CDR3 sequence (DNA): TGCAGTGCTACACGGGGGGCTTCCTACGAGCAGTACTTC.

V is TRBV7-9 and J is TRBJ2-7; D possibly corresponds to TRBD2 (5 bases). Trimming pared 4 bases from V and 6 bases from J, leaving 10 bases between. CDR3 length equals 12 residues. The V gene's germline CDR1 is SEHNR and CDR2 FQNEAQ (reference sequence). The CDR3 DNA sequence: TGTGCCAGCAGCTATCAGGAGGCCGAGCAGTACTTC. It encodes CASSYQEAEQYF.

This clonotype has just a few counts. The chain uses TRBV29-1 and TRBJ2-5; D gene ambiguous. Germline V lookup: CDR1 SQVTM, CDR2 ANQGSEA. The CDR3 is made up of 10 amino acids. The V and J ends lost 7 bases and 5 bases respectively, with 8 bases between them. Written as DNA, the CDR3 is TGCAGCGGAGCTGAGGAGACCCAGTACTTC. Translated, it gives CSGAEETQYF.

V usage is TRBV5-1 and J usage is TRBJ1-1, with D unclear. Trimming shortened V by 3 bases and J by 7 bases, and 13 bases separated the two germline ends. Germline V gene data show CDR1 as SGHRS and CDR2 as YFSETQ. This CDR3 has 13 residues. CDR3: CASSSEGLHEAFF. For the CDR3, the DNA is TGCGCCAGCAGCTCTGAAGGTCTTCATGAAGCTTTCTTT.

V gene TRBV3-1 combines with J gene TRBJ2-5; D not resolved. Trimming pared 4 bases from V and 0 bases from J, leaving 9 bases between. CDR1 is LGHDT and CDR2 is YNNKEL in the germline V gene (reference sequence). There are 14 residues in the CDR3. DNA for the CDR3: TGTGCCAGCAGCCCGACTTGGGACCAAGAGACCCAGTACTTC. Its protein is CASSPTWDQETQYF.

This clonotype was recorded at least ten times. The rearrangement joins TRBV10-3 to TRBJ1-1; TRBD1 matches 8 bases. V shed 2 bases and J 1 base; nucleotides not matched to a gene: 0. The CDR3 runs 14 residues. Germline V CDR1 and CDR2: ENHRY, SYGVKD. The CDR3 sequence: CAISEGTGNTEAFF. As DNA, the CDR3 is TGTGCCATCAGTGAGGGGACAGGGAACACTGAAGCTTTCTTT.